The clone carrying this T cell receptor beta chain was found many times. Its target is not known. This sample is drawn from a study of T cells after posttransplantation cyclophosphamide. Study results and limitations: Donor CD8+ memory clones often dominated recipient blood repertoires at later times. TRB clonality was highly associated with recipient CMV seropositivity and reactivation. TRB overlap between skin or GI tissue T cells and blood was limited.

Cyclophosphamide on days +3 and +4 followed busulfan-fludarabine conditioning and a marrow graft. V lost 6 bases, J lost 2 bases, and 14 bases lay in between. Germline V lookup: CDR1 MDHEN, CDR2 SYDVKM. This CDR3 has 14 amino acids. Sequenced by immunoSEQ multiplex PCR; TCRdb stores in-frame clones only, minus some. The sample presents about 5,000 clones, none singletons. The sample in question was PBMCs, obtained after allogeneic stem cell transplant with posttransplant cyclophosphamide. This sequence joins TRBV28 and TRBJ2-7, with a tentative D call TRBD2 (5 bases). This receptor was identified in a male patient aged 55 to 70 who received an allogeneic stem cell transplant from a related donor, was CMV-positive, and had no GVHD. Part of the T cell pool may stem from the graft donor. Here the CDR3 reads CASSRPAGAYEQYF. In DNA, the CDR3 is TGTGCCAGCAGCAGACCGGCGGGCGCCTACGAGCAGTACTTC.